Sequencing of this T cell receptor beta chain was carried out in a study of T-cell memory formation after mild COVID-19. Background on the study: The TCR clusters were mostly specific to one donor. Study-level results: Clones shrinking from day 15 to 85 showed even CD4/CD8 mixes; later expanders tilted CD4+. Nothing showed for sure that second-wave clones peaking on day 37 were SARS-CoV-2 specific.

On this clonotype: What it binds is not known.

With constant-segment primers, 5'RACE yielded cDNA libraries of TCR alpha and TCR beta that carried sample barcodes and UMIs. MiXCR, applied by TCRdb to the 5' RACE reads, yields one record per CDR3 protein. The data show 390,000 or so distinct CDR3 sequences, approximately 15% seen once. With 7 bases removed from V and 0 bases from J, the gap between germline ends came to 13 bases. The germline V gene has CDR1 SGHTA and CDR2 FQGTGA. This CDR3 has 16 amino acids. This receptor was taken from a man between 18 and 29 years old who had mild COVID-19 (a few samples of this study predate the infection). Cell type and time point are not known. The gene calls are TRBV7-3 and TRBJ2-6; no firm D call. Sequenced material: PBMCs or a T cell subset sorted from them (not recorded which). CDR3: CASTPNTLSGANVLTF. CDR3 in DNA: TGTGCCAGCACCCCGAACACCCTCTCTGGGGCCAACGTCCTGACTTTC.